These 6 T cell receptor beta chains originate from one sample sequenced in a study of CD8 T cells in Susac syndrome (dated 2019 in TCRdb). The library was built by means of the immunoSEQ multiplex PCR assay. RNA was extracted with the RNeasy kit and 0.5 to 1 ug was reverse transcribed using random hexamers. The raw public reads went through TCRdb reprocessing: fastp at Q25, MiXCR clone calling, in-frame beta chains kept. Records with the same CDR3 protein are collapsed into one entry carrying the most frequent genes and DNA. The sample includes 150,000 to 200,000 distinct CDR3 sequences, with about 95% observed a single time. In total, the top ten clones hold approximately 0.098% of the sample. The sequenced material came from CD4+ T cells from PBMCs. Receptor source: a human donor in good health.

The chain couples TRBV30 to TRBJ1-2, with D unresolved. CDR1 is GTSNPN and CDR2 is SVGIG in the germline V gene (reference sequence). The CDR3 loop spans 15 amino acids. The ends were cut back, 0 bases at V and 2 bases at J, with 13 bases in the middle. The CDR3 protein is CAWSVRRRGNYGYTF. The CDR3 nucleotides read TGTGCCTGGAGTGTACGTCGGCGGGGAAACTATGGCTACACCTTC. Based on the CDR3 plus reference TRBV30 and TRBJ1-2, the full variable domain is SQTIHQWPATLVQPVGSPLSLECTVEGTSNPNLYWYRQAAGRGLQLLFYSVGIGQISSEVPQNLSASRPQDRQFILSSKKLLLSDSGFYLCAWSVRRRGNYGYTFGSGTRLTVV.

The chain couples TRBV20-1 to TRBJ2-7; 8 bases match TRBD1. Losses at the gene ends were 3 bases for V and 3 bases for J; bases not matched to a gene: 7. Germline assignment: CDR1 DFQATT and CDR2 SNEGSKA (reference sequence). The CDR3 has 14 residues. Here the CDR3 DNA reads TGCAGTGCTAGGGCAGGGGGCTTGCACTACGAGCAGTACTTC. The encoded protein is CSARAGGLHYEQYF.

The chain recombines TRBV12-3 or TRBV12-4 with TRBJ2-1, with D tentatively TRBD2 (5 bases). The CDR3 sequence is 14 residues long. Deletions cut 5 bases from V and 1 base from J, with 9 bases between. CDR3 DNA: TGTGCCAGCAGTGAGTCGGGGTCCTACAATGAGCAGTTCTTC. It yields the protein CASSESGSYNEQFF.

The CDR3 is CASSLNTAGEQYF. CDR3 nucleotide sequence: TGTGCCAGCAGCTTAAATACGGCCGGAGAGCAGTACTTC. The chain carries TRBV11-2 and TRBJ2-7; D unresolved. This CDR3 spans 13 amino acids. V was pared by 2 bases and J by 7 bases, with 12 bases between. Germline values: CDR1 SGHAT, CDR2 FQNNGV.

J is TRBJ1-2 and V is TRBV20-1, with 9 bases matching TRBD1. Germline CDR1 is DFQATT and CDR2 is SNEGSKA (reference sequence). The CDR3 extends over 12 amino acids. V was clipped by 3 bases and J by 7 bases; unmatched bases: 3. CDR3 in amino acids: CSARRQGVGYTF. Here the CDR3 DNA reads TGCAGTGCTAGGAGACAGGGGGTTGGCTACACCTTC.

This rearrangement joins TRBV5-1 to TRBJ2-1; 7 nucleotides line up with TRBD2. The V segment lost 2 bases and the J segment 9 bases; nucleotides outside the gene matches: 11. Per the germline V gene, CDR1 is SGHRS and CDR2 is YFSETQ. This CDR3 comprises 15 residues. Here the CDR3 reads CASSFSGRKGGEQFF. The CDR3 DNA is TGCGCCAGCAGCTTTAGCGGGCGTAAAGGCGGTGAGCAGTTCTTC.